The rows below give T cell receptor beta chains drawn from one sample of a study of T cell clones after liver transplantation. TCRdb's copy holds only in-frame clones and misses some; the assay was immunoSEQ multiplex PCR. The table lists some 80,000 clones, under 90% of them singletons, with over 2% in the top ten. The sample consisted of CD4+ T cells from blood, taken less than 50 months after liver transplant. The receptor set was obtained from a human patient who received a liver transplant. Some T cells may be graft donor cells. Both conserved end residues are part of each CDR3. A D gene is named only where the DNA matches it firmly. Clone size is given for some rows only: seen once, a few or many times, or a class if the clone is expanded.

d_call,j_call,v_call,clone_size,cdr3_nt,cdr3_aa
.,TRBJ2-7,TRBV4-1,.,TGCGCCAGCAGCCAAGGGGTGGAACAGGGTTACGAGCAGTACTTC,CASSQGVEQGYEQYF
.,TRBJ1-1,TRBV28,.,TGTGCCAGCAGTTTTATAACTACGAACACTGAAGCTTTCTTT,CASSFITTNTEAFF
TRBD1,TRBJ2-5,TRBV11-3,.,TGTGCCAGCAGCGAATCAGGGGGCTTAGAGACCCAGTACTTC,CASSESGGLETQYF
TRBD2,TRBJ2-3,TRBV7-2,.,TGTGCCAGCAGCTTAGTAGGGACTAGCGGGACCAGCACAGATACGCAGTATTTT,CASSLVGTSGTSTDTQYF
.,TRBJ1-2,TRBV9,few,TGTGCCAGCAGCGTAGGGCCAGCCGGGGCCGATGGCTACACCTTC,CASSVGPAGADGYTF
.,TRBJ1-2,TRBV19,.,TGTGCCAGTAGTCAGGCCTCCGGCTACACCTTC,CASSQASGYTF
.,TRBJ2-3,TRBV30,.,TGTGCCTGGAGGCGAGCGACCCTGATCACAGATACGCAGTATTTT,CAWRRATLITDTQYF
TRBD2,TRBJ2-5,TRBV4-2,.,TGTGCCAGCAGCCAAGAAATTTGGAGCCTAGCGGGGGTAACCAGGGAGACCCAGTACTTC,CASSQEIWSLAGVTRETQYF
.,TRBJ2-5,TRBV29-1,once,TGCAGCGCGGTAAGGGGAGCGAAGACCCAGTACTTC,CSAVRGAKTQYF
.,TRBJ1-2,TRBV9,.,TGTGCCAGCAGCGCGGATGGGGCGTCTAACTATGGCTACACCTTC,CASSADGASNYGYTF
.,TRBJ2-7,TRBV16,.,TGTGCCAGCAGCCCCCGGTGGGAGCAGTACTTC,CASSPRWEQYF
.,TRBJ2-6,TRBV7-3,.,TGTGCCAGCAGCCATAGCTCTGGGGCCAACGTCCTGACTTTC,CASSHSSGANVLTF
.,TRBJ2-7,TRBV29-1,.,TGCAGCGTTGAAGGACAGGTCGGCTCCTACGAGCAGTACTTC,CSVEGQVGSYEQYF
TRBD1,TRBJ1-1,TRBV19,once,TGTGCCAGTAGTTCGGACAGGGCGCACACTGAAGCTTTCTTT,CASSSDRAHTEAFF
.,TRBJ2-3,TRBV5-4,.,TGTGCCAGCACCCTTGGGGGGAGAGAAGATACGCAGTATTTT,CASTLGGREDTQYF
.,TRBJ1-5,TRBV5-1,.,TGCGCCAGCAGCATCCGGCCAGGTAATCAGCCCCAGCATTTT,CASSIRPGNQPQHF
.,TRBJ1-1,TRBV7-9,.,TGTGCCAGCAGCCCGTACGGGGCTTCCACTGAAGCTTTCTTT,CASSPYGASTEAFF
TRBD1,TRBJ1-1,TRBV5-6,.,TGTGCCAGCAGCTTGGCTAGGTGGGGTCAGGGGGTGAGCACTGAAGCTTTCTTT,CASSLARWGQGVSTEAFF
TRBD2,TRBJ2-3,TRBV27,.,TGTGCCAGCACAGGACTAGCGGGGGTAGATACGCAGTATTTT,CASTGLAGVDTQYF
TRBD1,TRBJ2-1,TRBV28,.,TGTGCCAGCAGGGACAGGTACAATGAGCAGTTCTTC,CASRDRYNEQFF
TRBD2,TRBJ2-1,TRBV6-4,.,TGTGCCAGCAGTTCTAGCGGGGGACACTACAATGAGCAGTTCTTC,CASSSSGGHYNEQFF
.,TRBJ1-4,TRBV6-1,.,TGTGCCAGCAGGGAGGGGAGAGTAAAACTGTTTTTT,CASREGRVKLFF
.,TRBJ2-3,TRBV7-2,.,TGTGCCAGCAGCTTGAGCAGCGGGCGGAGCACAGATACGCAGTATTTT,CASSLSSGRSTDTQYF
.,TRBJ2-1,TRBV5-1,.,TGCGCCAGCAGCTTAGATTTGTCTCACAATGAGCAGTTCTTC,CASSLDLSHNEQFF
.,TRBJ2-7,TRBV28,.,TGTGCCAGCAGTCACGAGGGCCCCTACGAGCAGTACTTC,CASSHEGPYEQYF
.,TRBJ1-5,TRBV6-5,.,TGTGCCAGCAGTTACTCGATGTCTAGTGGGCCCCAGCATTTT,CASSYSMSSGPQHF
.,TRBJ1-2,TRBV10-3,.,TGTGCCATCAGTGATAGCGGGAACCGCGATGGCTACACCTTC,CAISDSGNRDGYTF
.,TRBJ2-2,TRBV6-5,.,TGTGCCAGCACGCCGGGTTCGAACACCGGGGAGCTGTTTTTT,CASTPGSNTGELFF
.,TRBJ2-4,TRBV4-2,.,TGTGCCAGCAGCCAAGAAGATGACGGCATTCAGTACTTC,CASSQEDDGIQYF
.,TRBJ1-1,TRBV12-5,.,TGTGCTTGCTCCCCGAGGAGCGGGGTTGGCACTGAAGCTTTCTTT,CACSPRSGVGTEAFF
.,TRBJ2-3,TRBV11-2,.,TGTGCCAGCACCCGACCGACAGCAGATACGCAGTATTTT,CASTRPTADTQYF
.,TRBJ1-5,TRBV7-9,.,TGTGCCAGCAGCTTTAGCGGTGGGGGCAATCAGCCCCAGCATTTT,CASSFSGGGNQPQHF
.,TRBJ1-6,TRBV23-1,.,TGCGCCAGCCCCGGTCTGGCCCTAGGCTATAATTCACCCCTCCACTTT,CASPGLALGYNSPLHF
TRBD2,TRBJ2-3,TRBV19,once,TGTGCCAGTAGCACTAGCGGGGGGAAAACAGATACGCAGTATTTT,CASSTSGGKTDTQYF
TRBD2,TRBJ2-7,TRBV10-1,.,TGCGCCAGCAGTGAGATCCGACTAGCGGGGGGTTCGGAGCAGTACTTC,CASSEIRLAGGSEQYF
.,TRBJ2-7,TRBV5-5,.,TGTGCCAGCAGCTTGCGGGAGCAGGGAAGGAGTTCCTACGAGCAGTACTTC,CASSLREQGRSSYEQYF
TRBD1,TRBJ2-1,TRBV6-5,.,TGTGCCAGCAGACGACAGGGAGTTGGTGAGCAGTTCTTC,CASRRQGVGEQFF
.,TRBJ1-6,TRBV19,.,TGTGCCAGTAGTACCGACAGTCGATATTCACCCCTCCACTTT,CASSTDSRYSPLHF
TRBD1,TRBJ2-5,TRBV5-1,.,TGCGCCAGCAACCAAGGCGGGACAGGGAATACAGAGACCCAGTACTTC,CASNQGGTGNTETQYF
.,TRBJ1-3,TRBV9,.,TGTGCCAGCGCGACTCCAGGAGGAAACACCATATATTTT,CASATPGGNTIYF
TRBD1,TRBJ1-4,TRBV10-3,.,TGTGCCATCAGTGAAGGACAGGGGAATAATGAAAAACTGTTTTTT,CAISEGQGNNEKLFF
.,TRBJ1-1,TRBV7-2,.,TGTGCCAGCAGCTCCCAACGACAGAACACTGAAGCTTTCTTT,CASSSQRQNTEAFF
.,TRBJ1-1,TRBV2,.,TGTGCCAGCAGTGTAATTTGGGACACTGAAGCTTTCTTT,CASSVIWDTEAFF
.,TRBJ1-5,TRBV7-2,few,TGTGCCAGCAGCTTGGGGGGAGATAGCAATCAGCCCCAGCATTTT,CASSLGGDSNQPQHF
TRBD1,TRBJ2-7,TRBV5-5,.,TGTGCCAGCAGCTTGGTAGGGGGCGCTAGCTCCTACGAGCAGTACTTC,CASSLVGGASSYEQYF
.,TRBJ2-2,TRBV19,few,TGTGCCAGTAGTAGCAGAGGATACACCGGGGAGCTGTTTTTT,CASSSRGYTGELFF
.,TRBJ2-5,TRBV6-1,.,TGTGCCAGCAGTGTGATGCAGTCCCAAGAGACCCAGTACTTC,CASSVMQSQETQYF
.,TRBJ2-3,TRBV7-2,.,TGTGCCAGCAGCTTTCTGCGGGGAGCAGATACGCAGTATTTT,CASSFLRGADTQYF
TRBD2,TRBJ2-1,TRBV5-1,.,TGCGCCAGCAGCTTAGCGGGAGGGGCCTACAATGAGCAGTTCTTC,CASSLAGGAYNEQFF